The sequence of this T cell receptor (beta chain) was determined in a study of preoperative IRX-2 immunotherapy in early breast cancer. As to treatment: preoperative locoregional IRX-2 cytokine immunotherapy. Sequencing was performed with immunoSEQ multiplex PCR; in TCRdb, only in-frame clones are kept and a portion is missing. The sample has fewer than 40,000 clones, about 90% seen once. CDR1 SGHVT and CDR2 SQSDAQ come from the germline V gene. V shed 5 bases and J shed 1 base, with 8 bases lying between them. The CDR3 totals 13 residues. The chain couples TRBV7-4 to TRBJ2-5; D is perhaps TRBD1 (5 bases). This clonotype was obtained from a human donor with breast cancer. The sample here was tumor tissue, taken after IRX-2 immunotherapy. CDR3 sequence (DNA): TGTGCCAGCAGCCGACAGATCCAAGAGACCCAGTACTTC. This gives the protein CASSRQIQETQYF.